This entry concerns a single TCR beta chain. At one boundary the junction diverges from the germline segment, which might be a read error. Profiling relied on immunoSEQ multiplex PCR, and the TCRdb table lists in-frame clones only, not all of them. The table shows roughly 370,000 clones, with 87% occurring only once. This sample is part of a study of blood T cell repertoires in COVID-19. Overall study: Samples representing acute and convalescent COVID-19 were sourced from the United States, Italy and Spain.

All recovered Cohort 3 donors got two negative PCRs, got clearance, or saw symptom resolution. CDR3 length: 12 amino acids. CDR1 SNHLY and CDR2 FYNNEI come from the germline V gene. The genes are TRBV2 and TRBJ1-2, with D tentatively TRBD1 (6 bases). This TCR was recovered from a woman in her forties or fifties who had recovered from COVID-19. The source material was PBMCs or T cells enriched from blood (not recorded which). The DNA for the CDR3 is TGCTTGACAGGCGAGAAGAGCTATGGCTACACCTTC. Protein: CLTGEKSYGYTF. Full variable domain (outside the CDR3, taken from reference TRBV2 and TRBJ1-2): EPEVTQTPSHQVTQMGQEVILRCVPISNHLYFYWYRQILGQKVEFLVSFYNNEISEKSEIFDDQFSVERPDGSNFTLKIRSTKLEDSAMYFCLTGEKSYGYTFGSGTRLTVV.